Listed here is a single T cell receptor beta chain. No antigen is known for it. The sample holds no much larger clone one base away, and base qualities are not on file. The trial excluded patients who had a history of autoimmune disease or were on systemic immunosuppression. Peripheral blood for TCR sequencing was collected from all dose cohorts at baseline, on cycle 4 day 1, and on cycle 7 day 1. Samples came from an open-label, multicenter, first-in-human phase I dose-escalation trial of ivuxolimab. Adults with locally advanced or metastatic melanoma, renal cell, hepatocellular, or head and neck squamous cell carcinoma were enrolled in the trial. CD4+ and CD8+ T cells were sorted separately from peripheral blood before TCR sequencing. The source of the sample is a study of OX40 agonist ivuxolimab in advanced cancers. Study-wide context: Ivuxolimab was a fully human IgG2 agonistic monoclonal antibody targeting the costimulatory receptor OX40 (CD134). Intravenous ivuxolimab was administered to patients every 2 weeks at six dose levels: 0.01, 0.1, 0.3, 1.5, 3 and 10 mg/kg. Of the approximately 50 dose-escalation patients, hepatocellular carcinoma was present in approximately 20, melanoma in around 15, renal cell carcinoma in 9 and head and neck cancer in 9. The dose-escalation cohort was roughly 80% male with a mean age of approximately 60 years, ranging from about 20 to 80. Patients were allowed to have had prior anti-PD-1, anti-PD-L1 or anti-CTLA-4 therapy, and approximately 41% of the dose-escalation patients had previously received checkpoint inhibitors. Partial responses occurred in three dose-escalation patients: two with cutaneous melanoma and one with hepatocellular carcinoma. The point of sequencing TCRbeta in the periphery was to test whether ivuxolimab changed TCR sequence diversity and drove clonal T-cell expansion. The paper describes the monotherapy dose-escalation part (N of about 50 patients) of the phase I trial of ivuxolimab. What the research found in general, with its limitations: After ivuxolimab, more expanded clones were found on average in CD8+ T cells than in CD4+ T cells. At doses from 0.1 to 3.0 mg/kg, clonal expansion was seen in both CD4+ and CD8+ blood T cells between baseline and week 6. In partial responders in the 0.1-3.0 mg/kg groups, normalized peripheral clonal expansion was found to be among the lowest, especially among CD8+ T cells. Antigen specificity was not determined for the clonally expanded peripheral T cells. Low levels of normalized T-cell clonal expansion were also seen in some nonresponding patients.

Genomic DNA was extracted from sorted cells for sequencing of the TCRbeta CDR3 region. The immunoSEQ Assay was used to sequence the TCRbeta CDR3 regions. TCRdb took this table from immuneACCESS and kept in-frame rearrangements with V and J called. Such tables lack part of the clones; where checked against another copy, unresolved V genes explain under half of the gap, and the rest is unexplained. The sample data list 150,000 to 180,000 clones, and roughly 92% of these were observed just once. The ten largest clones add up to around 0.31% of the sample. After removal of 6 bases from V and 8 bases from J, the junction retains 11 bases not matched to a gene. Based on the germline V gene, the CDR1 and CDR2 sequences are MDHEN and SYDVKM. Including the terminal cysteine and phenylalanine, the CDR3 comprises 14 residues. Only the CDR3 part of the read is kept: 42 bases, read in frame from the first base.

The receptor comes from an adult with an advanced solid tumor such as melanoma, head and neck, liver or kidney cancer. The chain joins TRBV28 to TRBJ2-7, with 9 bases matching TRBD2. This sample comprised CD4+ or CD8+ T cells sorted from blood, obtained in a trial of the OX40 agonist ivuxolimab. CDR3 reads: CASSLSGSATKQYF. The DNA sequence follows: TGTGCCAGCAGCCTTAGCGGGAGTGCTACGAAGCAGTACTTC.